Shown below are 18 T cell receptor beta chains from a single sample sequenced in a study of patients and donors after allogeneic stem cell transplantation. TCRdb ran MiXCR on the RT-PCR reads and lists one entry per CDR3 protein. The sample includes about a million distinct CDR3 sequences, roughly 18% of them seen just once. Specimen: blood, either unsorted or a sorted T cell fraction (not recorded which). All receptors come from a human donor who was either an allogeneic HSCT recipient or a stem cell or donor lymphocyte infusion donor (not recorded which). It is not recorded whose cells these are; they may come from a transplant donor.

Ten or more counts support this clonotype. The chain combines TRBV10-2 with TRBJ2-7; TRBD2 is a possible D gene (5 bases). CDR3 length: 13 amino acids. V lost 3 bases to trimming and J lost 3 bases, with 9 bases between them. Germline loops: CDR1 WSHSY, CDR2 SAAADI. CDR3 in amino acids: CASSEKRNYEQYF. In DNA, the CDR3 is TGCGCCAGCAGTGAAAAGCGGAACTACGAGCAGTACTTC.

This clonotype was observed once. The chain recombines TRBV29-1 with TRBJ2-2; 10 bases fit TRBD1. V shed 5 bases and J 6 bases; nucleotides not matched to a gene: 18. The CDR3 runs 18 residues. Germline V CDR1 and CDR2: SQVTM, ANQGSEA. CDR3 bases: TGCAGCGTTTATGTAAGGACAGGGGGTCGCTCGGGGGCCGGGGAGCTGTTTTTT. Protein sequence: CSVYVRTGGRSGAGELFF.

In nucleotides, the CDR3 is TGTGCCAGCAGTTTCCTCCGGGACAGCCAAGAGACCCAGTACTTC. Amino acid sequence: CASSFLRDSQETQYF. This chain connects TRBV12-3 or TRBV12-4 to TRBJ2-5, with 7 positions matching TRBD1. The V and J ends lost 3 bases and 1 base, in that order; junction bases with no gene match: 5. There are 15 residues in the CDR3.

This clonotype was observed a few times. The CDR3 sequence: CASSQQGGRTYEQYF. The CDR3 DNA sequence: TGCGCCAGCAGCCAACAGGGGGGCCGAACCTACGAGCAGTACTTC. This chain connects TRBV4-1 to TRBJ2-7, with D possibly being TRBD1 (7 bases). Trimming shortened V by 2 bases and J by 2 bases, and 13 bases separated the two germline ends. Germline CDR1 is MGHRA and CDR2 is YSYEKL. This CDR3 region has 15 residues.

This chain connects TRBV3-1 to TRBJ2-3; 11 positions agree with TRBD1. CDR1 and CDR2 (germline): LGHDT, YNNKEL (reference sequence). This CDR3 is built from 15 residues. J gave up 3 bases and V 1 base, and 0 bases lay outside the gene matches. The CDR3 spells CASSQGDRGTDTQYF. In nucleotides, the CDR3 is TGTGCCAGCAGCCAAGGGGACAGGGGGACAGATACGCAGTATTTT.

The chain couples TRBV13 to TRBJ1-1, with D possibly TRBD1 on 5 matching bases. This CDR3 is 12 amino acids long. Germline V gene data show CDR1 as PRHDT and CDR2 as FYEKMQ (reference sequence). V was trimmed by 5 bases and J by 7 bases, leaving 11 bases between them. CDR3 nucleotide sequence: TGTGCCAGCAGCCCGGGAGACAGTGAAGCTTTCTTT. This translates into CASSPGDSEAFF.

This chain joins TRBV10-3 and TRBJ1-2; TRBD1 aligns across 12 bases. Trimming removed 3 bases from V and 7 bases from J; junction bases left unmatched: 6. The CDR3 is 15 amino acids. CDR1 and CDR2 (germline): ENHRY, SYGVKD. The CDR3 DNA is TGTGCCATCAGTGACGCCGGGACAGGGGGCGGTGGCTACACCTTC. Translation gives CAISDAGTGGGGYTF.

The V call is TRBV4-3, the J call TRBJ2-2; 8 bases line up with TRBD1. Germline assignment: CDR1 LGHNA and CDR2 YSLEER. After removal of 4 bases from V and 6 bases from J, the junction contained 13 bases not matched to a gene. This CDR3 has 17 residues. In nucleotides, the CDR3 is TGCGCCAGCAGCCCCGCGAGCTCAGGGGGCTGGTCCGGGGAGCTGTTTTTT. It encodes CASSPASSGGWSGELFF.

About this clonotype itself: A much larger clone differs by one base, so this may be a read error. The rearrangement joins TRBV12-3 or TRBV12-4 to TRBJ2-5, with D possibly matching TRBD2 (5 bases). The CDR3 extends over 14 amino acids. Trimming shortened V by 3 bases and J by 4 bases, and 12 bases separated the two germline ends. The CDR3 loop is CASSLPGTGETQYF. The CDR3 nucleotides are TGTGCCAGCAGTTTGCCGGGAACGGGAGAGACCCAGTACTTC.

J is TRBJ2-3 and V is TRBV30, with 9 bases matching TRBD1. This CDR3 is built from 15 residues. V shed 1 base and J 6 bases; nucleotides not matched to a gene: 8. The germline V gene encodes CDR1 GTSNPN and CDR2 SVGIG (reference sequence). CDR3 protein: CAWSGSRQGGDTQYF. Here the CDR3 DNA reads TGTGCCTGGAGTGGTTCGAGACAGGGGGGGGATACGCAGTATTTT.

The J gene is TRBJ2-5, the V gene TRBV15; no clear D gene. CDR3 length: 13 amino acids. Germline CDR1 and CDR2: LNHNV and YYDKDF (reference sequence). Trimming pared 2 bases from V and 0 bases from J, leaving 4 bases between. CDR3 protein: CATSRQYQETQYF. For the CDR3, the DNA is TGTGCCACCAGCAGACAGTACCAAGAGACCCAGTACTTC.

V is TRBV5-6 and J is TRBJ1-2, with 8 bases lining up with TRBD1. Germline V gene data show CDR1 as SGHDT and CDR2 as YYEEEE. Unmatched junction bases numbered 10, after V lost 3 bases and J lost 9 bases. The CDR3 consists of 14 residues. The CDR3 loop reads CASSSRTGRGSYTF. The CDR3 bases are TGTGCCAGCAGCTCGCGGACAGGGAGAGGAAGCTACACCTTC.

The DNA of the CDR3 is TGTGCCAGCAGCCCAGGGTTCGGGGGGAACACCGGGGAGCTGTTTTTT. Amino acid sequence: CASSPGFGGNTGELFF. This rearrangement joins TRBV13 to TRBJ2-2, with TRBD2 as a possible D gene (6 bases). The CDR3 runs 16 residues. Trimming left V 5 bases short and J 1 base short, with 14 bases between. CDR1 and CDR2 (germline): PRHDT, FYEKMQ (reference sequence).

This chain links TRBV9 with TRBJ1-2; D is ambiguous. V was clipped by 4 bases and J by 4 bases, with 14 bases between them. The germline CDR1 and CDR2 sequences are SGDLS and YYNGEE. This CDR3 has 14 amino acids. The DNA of the CDR3 is TGTGCCAGCAGCCCAGCCAGAAAAGTCTATGGCTACACCTTC. Amino acids: CASSPARKVYGYTF.

The V gene is TRBV5-4, the J gene TRBJ2-1; TRBD2 matches at 11 bases. The CDR3 totals 15 residues. CDR1 is SGHNT, CDR2 YYREEE, per germline (reference sequence). J lost 6 bases, V lost 4 bases, and 6 bases had no gene match. CDR3 bases: TGTGCCAGCAGCAAGACTAGCGGGACAAGCAATGAGCAGTTCTTC. It specifies CASSKTSGTSNEQFF.

The chain joins TRBV7-8 to TRBJ1-6; D is ambiguous. Germline V gives CDR1 SGHVS, CDR2 FQNEAQ. V lost 3 bases and J 2 bases, leaving 8 bases between the germline ends. This CDR3 is built from 15 residues. The CDR3 reads CASSFPSTYNSPLHF. The DNA for the CDR3 is TGTGCCAGCAGCTTCCCGAGCACCTATAATTCACCCCTCCACTTT. The full variable domain, in which reference TRBV7-8 and TRBJ1-6 provide the parts outside the CDR3, is GAGVSQSPRYKVAKRGQDVALRCDPISGHVSLFWYQQALGQGPEFLTYFQNEAQLDKSGLPSDRFFAERPEGSVSTLKIQRTQQEDSAVYLCASSFPSTYNSPLHFGNGTRLTVT.

The chain uses TRBV7-9 and TRBJ2-7, with D hard to call. The length of the CDR3 is 11 residues. The V end was cut by 3 bases, the J end by 7 bases, with 7 bases between. Germline CDR1 reads SEHNR; CDR2 reads FQNEAQ (reference sequence). CDR3 region: CASSLDQEQYF. In DNA form, the CDR3 reads TGTGCCAGCAGCTTGGACCAAGAGCAGTACTTC.

This clonotype came up a few times. The chain joins TRBV4-1 to TRBJ2-5; the D gene could be TRBD1 or TRBD2 (6 bases each). Trimming stripped 8 bases from V and 5 bases from J, with 18 bases between. This CDR3 contains 14 residues. Germline V CDR1 and CDR2: MGHRA, YSYEKL. CDR3: CASAGLGGLETQYF. The CDR3 nucleotides read TGCGCCAGCGCCGGATTGGGGGGCTTGGAGACCCAGTACTTC.